Listed below are T cell receptor beta chains from one sample, sequenced in a study of CD8 T cells in Susac syndrome. TCRdb redid the calling of the immunoSEQ multiplex PCR reads with MiXCR, one entry per CDR3 protein. The sample has some 150,000 distinct CDR3 sequences; approximately 94% are singletons. The sequenced sample was CD4+ T cells from PBMCs. The receptors shown here come from a human donor in good health. Both conserved end residues are part of each CDR3. D genes are given only for firm matches. The size of a clone is reported for some rows only, either as once, few or many, or as a class for expanded clones.

abundance,v_gene,d_gene,j_gene,CDR3aa,CDR3nt
once,TRBV9,TRBD1,TRBJ2-1,CASSVGGTGTYNEQFF,TGTGCCAGCAGCGTAGGCGGGACAGGGACCTACAATGAGCAGTTCTTC
NA,TRBV11-2,NA,TRBJ2-3,CASSLSGRNTDTQYF,TGTGCCAGCAGCCTCAGCGGGCGAAACACAGATACGCAGTATTTT
NA,TRBV29-1,TRBD2,TRBJ2-3,CSVELAGALDTQYF,TGCAGCGTTGAACTAGCGGGAGCCCTTGATACGCAGTATTTT
NA,TRBV3-1,NA,TRBJ1-4,CASSQALGRNEKLFF,TGTGCCAGCAGCCAAGCGTTGGGGCGGAATGAAAAACTGTTTTTT
NA,TRBV27,NA,TRBJ2-5,CASSFRGIGTQYF,TGTGCCAGCAGTTTCAGGGGAATTGGGACCCAGTACTTC
NA,TRBV30,TRBD2,TRBJ2-3,CAWRGLAATDTQYF,TGTGCCTGGAGGGGACTAGCGGCCACAGATACGCAGTATTTT
NA,TRBV19,NA,TRBJ1-5,CASRPGTPENQPQHF,TGTGCCAGTAGGCCGGGGACCCCGGAAAATCAGCCCCAGCATTTT
NA,TRBV5-1,NA,TRBJ2-7,CASSLGQANEQYF,TGCGCCAGCAGCTTGGGCCAAGCTAACGAGCAGTACTTC
few,TRBV29-1,TRBD1,TRBJ1-1,CSVGTGSTEAFF,TGCAGCGTCGGGACAGGGTCCACTGAAGCTTTCTTT
few,TRBV30,TRBD1,TRBJ2-7,CACRGQVMNYEQYF,TGTGCCTGCAGAGGACAGGTGATGAACTACGAGCAGTACTTC
NA,TRBV15,NA,TRBJ2-1,CATSSSAGSYNEQFF,TGTGCCACCAGCAGCTCTGCCGGCTCCTACAATGAGCAGTTCTTC
NA,TRBV11-2,TRBD2,TRBJ2-2,CASSLVSGRARELFF,TGTGCCAGCAGCTTAGTCAGCGGGAGGGCCCGGGAGCTGTTTTTT
NA,TRBV5-1,NA,TRBJ2-7,CASSSSRDSIHYEQYF,TGCGCCAGCAGCTCTTCCCGGGACTCGATTCACTACGAGCAGTACTTC
NA,TRBV24-1,NA,TRBJ2-2,CATSGSEGGTGELFF,TGTGCCACCAGTGGTTCGGAGGGAGGCACCGGGGAGCTGTTTTTT
NA,TRBV3-1,NA,TRBJ2-2,CASSQDWKRELFF,TGTGCCAGCAGCCAAGATTGGAAGCGGGAGCTGTTTTTT
NA,TRBV12-5,NA,TRBJ1-3,CASGRDRNTIYF,TGTGCTAGTGGCCGGGACCGGAACACCATATATTTT
NA,TRBV20-1,TRBD2,TRBJ2-3,CSARDLAGVITDTQYF,TGCAGTGCTAGAGATCTAGCGGGAGTTATCACAGATACGCAGTATTTT
NA,TRBV12-2,NA,TRBJ2-1,CASRSGTGAYNEQFF,TGTGCAAGTCGTTCCGGGACAGGGGCTTACAATGAGCAGTTCTTC
NA,TRBV2,NA,TRBJ1-3,CASSRSPGNTIYF,TGTGCCAGCAGTAGATCCCCTGGAAACACCATATATTTT
NA,TRBV7-2,NA,TRBJ2-3,CASSLRGSLGKRSDTQYF,TGTGCCAGCAGCTTAAGGGGGTCCCTGGGTAAGCGTTCAGATACGCAGTATTTT
NA,TRBV3-1,NA,TRBJ2-2,CASSQEGRGGGELFF,TGTGCCAGCAGCCAAGAAGGACGTGGTGGCGGGGAGCTGTTTTTT
NA,TRBV20-1,NA,TRBJ2-7,CSASRPGQPLDEQYF,TGCAGTGCTAGCCGACCGGGACAACCTCTCGACGAGCAGTACTTC
NA,TRBV3-1,NA,TRBJ1-2,CASSAQGGEGYGYTF,TGTGCCAGCAGCGCCCAGGGAGGGGAAGGCTATGGCTACACCTTC
NA,TRBV14,NA,TRBJ1-4,CASSPARRISNEKLFF,TGTGCCAGCAGTCCCGCCCGCCGCATCTCTAATGAAAAACTGTTTTTT
NA,TRBV4-2,TRBD1,TRBJ1-2,CASSRNRGETYGYTF,TGTGCCAGCAGCCGGAACAGGGGTGAAACCTATGGCTACACCTTC
NA,TRBV12-3/TRBV12-4,TRBD1,TRBJ1-1,CASRPGTGKMNTEAFF,TGTGCCAGCAGACCGGGGACAGGGAAAATGAACACTGAAGCTTTCTTT
NA,TRBV6-5,NA,TRBJ2-5,CASSYSKLKGPASAQYF,TGTGCCAGCAGTTACTCGAAATTGAAGGGACCGGCGTCGGCCCAGTACTTC
NA,TRBV29-1,TRBD1,TRBJ2-7,CSVSQTGAYEQYF,TGCAGCGTCTCTCAGACAGGGGCCTACGAGCAGTACTTC
NA,TRBV11-2,TRBD1,TRBJ2-4,CASSLRDRENIQYF,TGTGCCAGCAGCTTAAGGGACAGGGAAAACATTCAGTACTTC
few,TRBV5-6,NA,TRBJ2-4,CASSQGDIQYF,TGTGCCAGCTCACAGGGAGACATTCAGTACTTC
NA,TRBV4-1,NA,TRBJ2-1,CASSQMVGGVEQFF,TGCGCCAGCAGCCAAATGGTAGGAGGGGTTGAGCAGTTCTTC
NA,TRBV10-3,NA,TRBJ1-2,CAISSAGDLKPYGYTF,TGTGCCATCAGTTCTGCGGGGGACCTCAAGCCCTATGGCTACACCTTC
once,TRBV15,NA,TRBJ1-5,CATSTFGGSQPQHF,TGTGCCACCAGTACCTTCGGGGGGAGTCAGCCCCAGCATTTT
NA,TRBV28,NA,TRBJ1-1,CASMVMNTEAFF,TGTGCCAGCATGGTGATGAACACTGAAGCTTTCTTT
NA,TRBV7-8,TRBD1,TRBJ2-3,CASSLEGRGLSDTQYF,TGTGCCAGCAGCTTAGAAGGCAGGGGGCTCTCGGATACGCAGTATTTT
NA,TRBV11-1,NA,TRBJ2-7,CASSLMGRLSYEQYF,TGTGCCAGCAGCTTAATGGGACGCCTCTCCTACGAGCAGTACTTC
NA,TRBV27,TRBD1,TRBJ1-2,CASTFRQGYGYTF,TGTGCCAGCACCTTTAGACAGGGGTATGGCTACACCTTC
NA,TRBV7-6,NA,TRBJ2-5,CASSLMAGPQETQYF,TGTGCCAGCAGCTTAATGGCGGGACCCCAAGAGACCCAGTACTTC
NA,TRBV5-1,NA,TRBJ1-3,CASSLEGKKGDTIYF,TGCGCCAGCAGCTTGGAGGGAAAAAAGGGGGACACCATATATTTT
once,TRBV20-1,TRBD1,TRBJ2-3,CSADRGEDTQYF,TGCAGTGCCGACAGGGGTGAAGATACGCAGTATTTT
NA,TRBV3-1,NA,TRBJ2-3,CASRSRDTQYF,TGTGCCAGCAGGTCCCGAGATACGCAGTATTTT
once,TRBV9,TRBD2,TRBJ2-1,CASSAGLAEHYNEQFF,TGTGCCAGCAGCGCGGGACTAGCGGAGCACTACAATGAGCAGTTCTTC
NA,TRBV2,NA,TRBJ2-7,CASSGGWASYEQYF,TGTGCCAGCAGTGGAGGTTGGGCCTCCTACGAGCAGTACTTC